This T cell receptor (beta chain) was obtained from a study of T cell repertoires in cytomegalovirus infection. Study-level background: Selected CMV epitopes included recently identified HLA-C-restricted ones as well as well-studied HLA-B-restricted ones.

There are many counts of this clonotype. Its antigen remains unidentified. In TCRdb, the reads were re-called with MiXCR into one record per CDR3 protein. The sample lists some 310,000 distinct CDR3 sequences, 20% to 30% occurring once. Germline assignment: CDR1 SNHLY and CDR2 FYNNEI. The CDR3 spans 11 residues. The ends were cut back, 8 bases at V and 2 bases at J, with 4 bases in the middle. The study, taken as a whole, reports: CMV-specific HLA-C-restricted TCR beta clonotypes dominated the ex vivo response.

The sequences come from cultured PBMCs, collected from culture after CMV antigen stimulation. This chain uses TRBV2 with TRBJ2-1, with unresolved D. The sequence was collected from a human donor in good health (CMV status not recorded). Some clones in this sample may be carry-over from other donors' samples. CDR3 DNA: TGTGCCAGCCAAGCCTACAATGAGCAGTTCTTC. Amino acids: CASQAYNEQFF.